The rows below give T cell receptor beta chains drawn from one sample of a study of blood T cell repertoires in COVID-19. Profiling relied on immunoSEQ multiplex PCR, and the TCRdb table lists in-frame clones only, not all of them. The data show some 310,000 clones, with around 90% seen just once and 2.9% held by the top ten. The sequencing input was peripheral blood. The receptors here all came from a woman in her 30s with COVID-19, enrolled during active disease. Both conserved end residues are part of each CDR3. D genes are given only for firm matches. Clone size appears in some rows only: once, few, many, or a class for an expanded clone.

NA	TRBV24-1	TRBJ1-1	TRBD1	TGTGCCCCATGGGACAGGGCGGGGTTCAACACTGAAGCTTTCTTT	CAPWDRAGFNTEAFF
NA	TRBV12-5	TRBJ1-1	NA	TGTGCTAGTGGTTTGGTCACAGGGTCCTTCACTGAAGCTTTCTTT	CASGLVTGSFTEAFF
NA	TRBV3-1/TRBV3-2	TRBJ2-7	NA	TGTGCCAGCAGCCAAGGAGGGTCGGGTACTGGGCAGTACTTC	CASSQGGSGTGQYF
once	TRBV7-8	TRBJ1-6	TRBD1	TGTGCCAGCAGCGACCGGACAGGGGGCAACAATTCACCCCTCCACTTT	CASSDRTGGNNSPLHF
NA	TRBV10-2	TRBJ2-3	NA	TGCGCCAGCAGTGAGACGGAGACAGATACGCAGTATTTT	CASSETETDTQYF
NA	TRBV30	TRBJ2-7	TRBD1	TGTGCCTGGAACCTGACAGGGACATGCCTATACTACGAGCAGTACTTC	CAWNLTGTCLYYEQYF
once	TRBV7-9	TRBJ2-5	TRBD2	TGTGCCAGCAGCGTTCAGAGGACTAGCAGCCAAGAGACCCAGTACTTC	CASSVQRTSSQETQYF
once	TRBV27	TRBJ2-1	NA	TGTGCCAGCAGTCCTGCGGGGACCGCCTACAATGAGCAGTTCTTC	CASSPAGTAYNEQFF
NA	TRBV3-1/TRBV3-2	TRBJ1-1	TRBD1	TGTGCCAGCAGCCAAAGGGGACAGGAGAGCACTGAAGCTTTCTTT	CASSQRGQESTEAFF
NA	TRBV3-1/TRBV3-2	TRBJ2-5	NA	TGTGCCAGCAGCCAAGTTGGCGCCGGGGGTGTGACCCAGTACTTC	CASSQVGAGGVTQYF
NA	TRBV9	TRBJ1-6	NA	TGTGCCAGCAGCGTAGATAGCTTTAATTCACCCCTCCACTTT	CASSVDSFNSPLHF
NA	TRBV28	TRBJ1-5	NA	TGTGCCAGCAATGACCTCAATCCACCCGGGAGTCAGCCCCAGCATTTT	CASNDLNPPGSQPQHF
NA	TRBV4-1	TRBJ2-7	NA	TGCGCCAGCAGCCAAGATCCGAGCGATCCCTACGAGCAGTACTTC	CASSQDPSDPYEQYF
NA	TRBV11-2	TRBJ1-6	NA	TGTGCCAGCAGCTTAGAAGGCGGAGGGGTTAGTTCACCCCTCCACTTT	CASSLEGGGVSSPLHF
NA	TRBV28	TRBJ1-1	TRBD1	TGTGCCAGCAGTCCTCCAGGGGGCGCCCACACTGAAGCTTTCTTT	CASSPPGGAHTEAFF
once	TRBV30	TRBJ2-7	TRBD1	TGTGCCTGGAGTGTATTTGGGACAGGGGATACCTACGAGCAGTACTTC	CAWSVFGTGDTYEQYF
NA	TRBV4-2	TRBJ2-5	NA	TGTGCCAGCAGCCCGCGAACTCCTAACCAAGAGACCCAGTACTTC	CASSPRTPNQETQYF
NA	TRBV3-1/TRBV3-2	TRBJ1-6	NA	TGTGCCAGCAGCCAAGAAATCCCAAATTCACCCCTCCACTTT	CASSQEIPNSPLHF
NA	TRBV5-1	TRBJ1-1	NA	TGCGCCAGCAGCCCGGACACCTCGAACACTGAAGCTTTCTTT	CASSPDTSNTEAFF
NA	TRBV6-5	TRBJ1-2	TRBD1	TGTGCCAGCAGACCTCCCGGGACAGGGGGTTTTGGCTACACCTTC	CASRPPGTGGFGYTF
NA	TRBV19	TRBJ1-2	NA	TGTGCCAGTAGTCGAGGCTCCCAAGGCTACACCTTC	CASSRGSQGYTF
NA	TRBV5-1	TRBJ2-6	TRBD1	TGCGCCAGCAGCTCCTCCGGGACAGGCACCTCTGGGGCCAACGTCCTGACTTTC	CASSSSGTGTSGANVLTF
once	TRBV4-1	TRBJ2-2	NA	TGCGCCAGCAGCCAAGGTCGGGGAACCTTATGGTCCGGGGAGCTGTTTTTT	CASSQGRGTLWSGELFF
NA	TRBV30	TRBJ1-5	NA	TGTGCCTGGAGTGCCTCCGGGACAAGGCAATTCGATCAGCCCCAGCATTTT	CAWSASGTRQFDQPQHF
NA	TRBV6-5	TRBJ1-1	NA	TGTGCCAGCAGTTCCTTAGGGGGGAACACTGAAGCTTTCTTT	CASSSLGGNTEAFF
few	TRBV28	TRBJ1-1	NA	TGTGCCAGCAGTTTAGGGTCAGGCACTGAAGCTTTCTTT	CASSLGSGTEAFF
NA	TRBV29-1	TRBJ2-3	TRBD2	TGCAGCGTTGGGCCCCAACAGACTAGCGGGAGACGGGCAGATACGCAGTATTTT	CSVGPQQTSGRRADTQYF
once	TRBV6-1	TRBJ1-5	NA	TGTGCCAGCAGTGAGGGGCGCAATCAGCCCCAGCATTTT	CASSEGRNQPQHF
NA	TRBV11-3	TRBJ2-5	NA	TGTGCCAGCAGCTTAGAGACCCAACAGGGTAGGGGAGAAGAGACCCAGTACTTC	CASSLETQQGRGEETQYF
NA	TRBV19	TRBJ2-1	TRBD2	TGTGCCAGTATCTCTCGGGGGGAGGGCCAGGGTGAGCAGTTCTTC	CASISRGEGQGEQFF
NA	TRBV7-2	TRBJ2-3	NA	TGTGCCAGCAGCCTCGGGGGATTCACAGATACGCAGTATTTT	CASSLGGFTDTQYF
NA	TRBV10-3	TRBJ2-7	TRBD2	TGTGCCATCAGTGAGCGGGAGGGCCTCTACGAGCAGTACTTC	CAISEREGLYEQYF
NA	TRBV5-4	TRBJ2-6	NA	TGTGCCAGCAGCATACTCACTGGGGCCAACGTCCTGACTTTC	CASSILTGANVLTF